This TCR beta chain appears in the sequencing data of a study of blood T cell repertoires in COVID-19. At the level of the study: Specimens from acute and convalescent COVID-19 originated in the United States, Italy and Spain.

Sequencing used immunoSEQ multiplex PCR; TCRdb keeps in-frame clones, though not all of them. Of about 170,000 clones in the sample, around 83% were seen once. Trimming shortened V by 4 bases and J by 1 base, and 14 bases separated the two germline ends. CDR1 LGHNA and CDR2 YNFKEQ come from the germline V gene. The CDR3 runs 16 residues. This clone was observed a handful of times. The clonotype was recovered from a woman between 70 and 85 years old who had recovered from COVID-19. The chain carries TRBV4-2 and TRBJ1-5; TRBD1 might be the D (6 bases). The sequenced sample was peripheral blood. CDR3 loop: CASSPRTALSNQPQHF. The CDR3 DNA follows: TGTGCCAGCAGCCCGCGGACAGCCCTGAGCAATCAGCCCCAGCATTTT.